The clone carrying this T cell receptor (beta chain) was recorded a few times. Antigen specificity is unknown. This specimen belongs to a study of T cells in Graves' hyperthyroidism and ophthalmopathy. Study in general: Peripheral blood specimens were obtained at initial diagnosis, prior to any treatment. Study-wide findings and caveats: Among clonotypes expanded in thyroid above 0.001, most were also found in blood.

Germline-derived CDR1 and CDR2 are SGDLS and YYNGEE. J was trimmed by 5 bases and V by 0 bases; bases with no gene match: 2. This CDR3 spans 15 amino acids. Amplification yielded TCR beta CDR3 regions, with RNA transcripts as the source. TCR CDR3 regions were first amplified by RT-PCR with HTBI primers. MiXCR was run by TCRdb on the multiplex PCR reads, yielding one entry per CDR3 protein. The table lists about 420,000 distinct CDR3 sequences, roughly 14% of them singletons. The specimen sequenced was blood. The sequence derives from a woman under 30 with Graves' hyperthyroidism. The genes are TRBV9 and TRBJ2-1, with 10 bases fitting TRBD1. This chain's CDR3 is CASSVEGTGDNEQFF. The DNA for the CDR3 is TGTGCCAGCAGCGTAGAAGGGACAGGGGACAATGAGCAGTTCTTC.